One and the same sample provided the 24 T cell receptor beta chains below, sequenced in a study of vaccination effects on CD4 cells after COVID-19 (dated by TCRdb to between 2022 and 2023). What these receptors recognize is not known. To identify antigen-specific CD4+ T cell clonotypes by their expansion, the ViraFEST assay first stimulated PBMC with viral peptide pools and then applied TCR sequencing. After more than nine days of culture, CD4+ T cells were isolated with the EasySep CD4+ T cell isolation kit. Participants received two doses of either the BNT162b2 or the mRNA-1273 mRNA SARS-CoV-2 vaccine. The receptor library was made with the immunoSEQ multiplex PCR assay. The immuneACCESS repertoire file appears here via TCRdb, limited to in-frame rearrangements. These files lack a portion of the clones; in checked studies, under half of the deficit traces to unresolved V genes, and the cause of the others is not known. The sample includes approximately 26,000 clones, with approximately 79% observed a single time. The ten biggest clones cover roughly 6.5% of the sample.

This specimen consisted of CD4+ T cells from PBMCs cultured with SARS-CoV-2 spike peptides, obtained after COVID-19 vaccination. According to the study, the label for this sample's cell subset or site signals: SARS-CoV-2 spike overlapping peptide pool stimulation. The receptor source for this set is a human donor who received a COVID-19 vaccine. Some clones in this sample may be carry-over from other donors' samples.

The chain uses TRBV28 and TRBJ1-1, with a weak D call TRBD1 (5 bases). Germline lookup yields CDR1 MDHEN and CDR2 SYDVKM. The CDR3 sequence is 14 residues long. V gave up 6 bases and J gave up 0 bases, with 11 bases separating them. CDR3 protein: CASSRGGVNTEAFF. The CDR3 coding sequence is TGTGCCAGCAGCCGCGGGGGGGTGAACACTGAAGCTTTCTTT. The full variable domain, its missing parts supplied by reference TRBV28 and TRBJ1-1, is DVKVTQSSRYLVKRTGEKVFLECVQDMDHENMFWYRQDPGLGLRLIYFSYDVKMKEKGDIPEGYSVSREKKERFSLILESASTNQTSMYLCASSRGGVNTEAFFGQGTRLTVV.

CDR3 in amino acids: CASSRHWDTEAFF. In DNA, the CDR3 is TGTGCCAGCAGCCGGCATTGGGACACTGAAGCTTTCTTT. J is TRBJ1-1 and V is TRBV14; D gene uncertain. Germline CDR1 reads SGHDN; CDR2 reads FVKESK. Trimming pared 4 bases from V and 3 bases from J, leaving 9 bases between. The CDR3 is made up of 13 amino acids.

The genes are TRBV19 and TRBJ1-2; 9 nucleotides match TRBD1. The CDR3 runs to 13 residues. With 10 bases clipped from V and 8 bases from J, the junction kept 11 bases outside the gene matches. Looked up from germline, CDR1 is LNHDA and CDR2 is SQIVND (reference sequence). The CDR3 protein is CAIYPGQGRGYTF. CDR3 DNA: TGTGCCATTTATCCGGGACAGGGTCGAGGCTACACCTTC.

The chain is built from TRBV19 and TRBJ2-1; the match to TRBD1 covers 8 bases. The CDR3 is 15 amino acids. With V trimmed by 2 bases and J by 6 bases, 6 bases remained unmatched. Germline V gene data show CDR1 as LNHDA and CDR2 as SQIVND (reference sequence). In DNA form, the CDR3 reads TGTGCCAGTAGTATACGACAGGGGCCCAGCAATGAGCAGTTCTTC. Protein: CASSIRQGPSNEQFF.

The CDR3 protein is CASSREGNTEAFF. The CDR3 coding sequence is TGTGCCAGCAGCCGAGAAGGGAACACTGAAGCTTTCTTT. This chain uses TRBV11-3 with TRBJ1-1, with D uncertain. Per the germline V gene, CDR1 is SGHNT and CDR2 is YENEEA. Trimming shortened V by 5 bases and J by 1 base, and 8 bases separated the two germline ends. This CDR3 spans 13 amino acids.

V and J are TRBV25-1 and TRBJ2-6; 7 nucleotides align to TRBD1. V was clipped by 3 bases and J by 0 bases; unmatched bases: 2. Looked up from germline, CDR1 is MGHDK and CDR2 is SYGVNS. The CDR3 runs 16 residues. The CDR3 reads CASSDYRGSGANVLTF. CDR3 DNA sequence: TGTGCCAGCAGTGACTACAGGGGCTCTGGGGCCAACGTCCTGACTTTC.

The CDR3 DNA reads TGTGCCAGCAGCAGGACTAGCGGGGACCCCTACGAGCAGTACGTC. It specifies CASSRTSGDPYEQYV. The chain is built from TRBV5-5 and TRBJ2-7, with 12 bases lining up with TRBD2. V dropped 4 bases and J dropped 2; count of bases not matched to a gene: 4. The CDR3 sequence is 15 residues long. Germline CDR1 reads SGHKS; CDR2 reads YYEKEE (reference sequence).

The chain is built from TRBV14 and TRBJ1-1; 10 bases match TRBD1. Germline assignment: CDR1 SGHDN and CDR2 FVKESK. The CDR3 loop spans 16 amino acids. J lost 1 base, V lost 2 bases, and 4 bases had no gene match. The DNA for the CDR3 is TGTGCCAGCAGCCAATGGGGACAGGGGACGAACACTGAAGCTTTCTTT. It yields the protein CASSQWGQGTNTEAFF.

This rearrangement joins TRBV2 to TRBJ2-7; D not certain. Trimming cost V 2 bases and J 0 bases, with 5 bases left between them. Germline lookup yields CDR1 SNHLY and CDR2 FYNNEI. The CDR3 has 13 amino acids. Written as DNA, the CDR3 is TGTGCCAGCAGTGAATGGAGCTCCTACGAGCAGTACGTC. This sequence encodes CASSEWSSYEQYV.

The gene calls are TRBV4-1 and TRBJ1-4; D call uncertain. This CDR3 comprises 14 residues. Trimming pared 3 bases from V and 3 bases from J, leaving 8 bases between. Germline V gene data show CDR1 as MGHRA and CDR2 as YSYEKL. The CDR3 DNA sequence: TGCGCCAGCAGCCAGGCCACCTCTAATGAAAAACTGTTTTTT. Protein product: CASSQATSNEKLFF.

The table lists this clone with a few counts. The chain links TRBV7-9 to TRBJ2-4; TRBD2 is a possible D gene (7 bases). CDR3 length equals 13 residues. Germline V gene lookup returns CDR1 SEHNR and CDR2 FQNEAQ (reference sequence). Trimming removed 5 bases at V and 8 bases at J, with 13 bases between. This CDR3 is CASSLGGADIQYF. CDR3 coding DNA: TGTGCCAGCAGCCTGGGGGGGGCTGACATTCAGTACTTC.

The chain uses TRBV27 and TRBJ1-2; the D is unclear. The CDR3 has 14 amino acids. CDR1 and CDR2 (germline): MNHEY, SMNVEV (reference sequence). The germline V and J ends were trimmed by 4 bases and 2 bases, with 11 bases remaining between them. CDR3 sequence reads: CASSSLGENYGYTF. DNA of the CDR3: TGTGCCAGCAGTTCTTTGGGAGAGAACTATGGCTACACCTTC.

This clone was seen only once. The gene calls are TRBV10-3 and TRBJ1-1; TRBD1 is a possible D gene (6 bases). Germline CDR1 ENHRY, CDR2 SYGVKD. This CDR3 comprises 15 residues. Trimming pared 5 bases from V and 1 base from J, leaving 14 bases between. The CDR3 bases are TGTGCCATCAGTAGGGGAGGGGGGCAGAACACTGAAGCTTTCTTT. Amino acid sequence: CAISRGGGQNTEAFF.

CDR3 protein: CASSLTTGAYEQYV. DNA of the CDR3: TGTGCCAGCAGCCTAACCACCGGGGCGTACGAGCAGTACGTC. The chain has TRBV11-2 and TRBJ2-7; D may match TRBD1 or TRBD2 (5 bases each). V gave up 5 bases and J gave up 4 bases, with 15 bases separating them. From germline, CDR1 is SGHAT and CDR2 FQNNGV. The CDR3 covers 14 residues.

The chain combines TRBV14 with TRBJ1-6; no reliable D call. With 0 bases removed from V and 7 bases from J, the gap between germline ends came to 7 bases. Germline V gives CDR1 SGHDN, CDR2 FVKESK. The CDR3 has 14 amino acids. CDR3 region: CASSQERSNSPLHF. DNA of the CDR3: TGTGCCAGCAGCCAAGAGAGGTCGAATTCACCCCTCCACTTT.

This clone has only one observation. The chain uses TRBV28 and TRBJ2-3, with 7 bases aligning to TRBD1. The CDR3 covers 15 residues. The V and J ends lost 6 bases and 1 base, in that order; junction bases with no gene match: 7. Germline CDR1 and CDR2: MDHEN and SYDVKM. The CDR3: CASSAGGWGTDTQYF. The DNA for the CDR3 is TGTGCCAGCAGCGCAGGGGGATGGGGCACAGATACGCAGTATTTT.

The chain is built from TRBV2 and TRBJ1-2; 9 bases fit TRBD1. The V and J ends lost 6 bases and 8 bases, in that order; junction bases with no gene match: 10. This CDR3 comprises 14 residues. CDR1 is SNHLY and CDR2 is FYNNEI in the germline V gene. For the CDR3, the DNA is TGTGCCAGCAGGCACCAACAGGGGGCTAACGGCTACACCTTC. It specifies CASRHQQGANGYTF.

The V call is TRBV29-1, the J call TRBJ1-4; D is uncertain. This CDR3 is 12 amino acids long. The V gene's germline CDR1 is SQVTM and CDR2 ANQGSEA. V lost 4 bases to trimming and J lost 6 bases, with 9 bases between them. DNA of the CDR3: TGCAGCGTTGTTTCCGGGGATGAAAAACTGTTTTTT. Encoded protein: CSVVSGDEKLFF.

The gene calls are TRBV29-1 and TRBJ2-5; 12 bases line up with TRBD1. CDR3 length: 13 residues. Germline CDR1 is SQVTM and CDR2 is ANQGSEA. Unmatched junction bases numbered 5, after V lost 7 bases and J lost 5 bases. CDR3 nucleotide sequence: TGCAGCGCTGGGACAGGGGGCACCGAGACCCAGTACTTC. Protein sequence: CSAGTGGTETQYF.

The genes are TRBV3-1 (or the pseudogene TRBV3-2) and TRBJ2-7, with D uncertain. V lost 1 base and J lost 9, with 10 bases in between. Germline V CDR1 and CDR2: LGHDT, YNNKEL (reference sequence). This CDR3 spans 12 amino acids. The DNA of the CDR3 is TGTGCCAGCAGCCAAGTCCCGCTAGGGCAGTACGTC. Its translation: CASSQVPLGQYV.

The chain employs TRBV28 and TRBJ2-4; the D is unclear. The germline gives CDR1 MDHEN, CDR2 SYDVKM. V was trimmed by 5 bases and J by 0 bases, leaving 11 bases between them. CDR3 length: 15 residues. CDR3 sequence: CASSLTSLAKNIQYF. The CDR3 DNA reads TGTGCCAGCAGTCTTACCAGCCTAGCCAAAAACATTCAGTACTTC.

The J gene is TRBJ2-3, the V gene TRBV3-1 (or the pseudogene TRBV3-2), with no clear D. Germline CDR1 and CDR2: LGHDT and YNNKEL (reference sequence). There are 13 residues in the CDR3. The germline V and J ends were trimmed by 5 bases and 8 bases, with 14 bases remaining between them. For the CDR3, the DNA is TGTGCCAGCAGCGACAACTCTGTTGGTACGCAGTATTTT. Its translation is CASSDNSVGTQYF.

This chain joins TRBV3-1 (or the pseudogene TRBV3-2) and TRBJ2-1; 9 nucleotides match TRBD1. The CDR3 contains 14 residues. Germline V lookup: CDR1 LGHDT, CDR2 YNNKEL (reference sequence). V dropped 6 bases and J dropped 5; count of bases not matched to a gene: 5. CDR3 DNA sequence: TGTGCCAGCAGAACAGGGGGCTCGAACAATGAGCAGTTCTTC. Its protein product is CASRTGGSNNEQFF.

The count of this clone is one. The rearrangement joins TRBV5-1 to TRBJ1-2, with 9 bases matching TRBD1. Germline-derived CDR1 and CDR2 are SGHRS and YFSETQ. Trimming at V came to 0 bases and at J to 7 bases, leaving 4 bases not matched to a gene. This CDR3 is built from 14 residues. CDR3 region: CASSLDRGLGGYTF. The CDR3 nucleotides are TGCGCCAGCAGCTTGGACAGGGGGCTCGGTGGCTACACCTTC.